The following is a T cell receptor (beta chain) sequence with its context. The antigen is unknown. The sample belongs to a study of T cell repertoires and HLA-DP antigens. General study results and limits: Sorted CD137+ clonality was 0.3 to 0.5 for both alloantigens, versus approximately 0.04 pre-culture. Total CD4+ responders were stimulated by HeLa antigen-presenting cells.

Trimming removed 5 bases from V and 8 bases from J, with 21 bases in between. The CDR3 consists of 15 residues. Per germline, CDR1 SEHNR and CDR2 FQNEAQ (reference sequence). For pre-culture CD4+ samples, the target was 150,000 to 200,000 T cell genomes. Sequencing used immunoSEQ multiplex PCR; TCRdb keeps in-frame clones, though not all of them. The top ten hold under 0.35% of the sample, which has approximately 110,000 clones, nearly 95% seen once. The chain couples TRBV7-9 to TRBJ1-1; TRBD1 is a possible D gene (5 bases). This sequence originates from a woman younger than 30 in good health and CMV-seronegative. The sample taken for sequencing was CD4+ T cells from PBMCs. The CDR3 sequence is CASSPPGARAIEAFF. The CDR3 DNA reads TGTGCCAGCAGCCCACCCGGGGCTAGGGCAATAGAAGCTTTCTTT. The full variable domain, rest sourced from reference TRBV7-9 and TRBJ1-1, is DTGVSQNPRHKITKRGQNVTFRCDPISEHNRLYWYRQTLGQGPEFLTYFQNEAQLEKSRLLSDRFSAERPKGSFSTLEIQRTEQGDSAMYLCASSPPGARAIEAFFGQGTRLTVV.